One T cell receptor beta chain is described in this entry. The target antigen is unknown. cDNA libraries for TRB were generated by 5' RACE incorporating UMI labels. TCRdb re-called the 5' RACE reads; every CDR3 protein appears as one record, without DNA. The sample includes around 160,000 distinct CDR3 sequences. Triplicate sorts of under 350,000 cells per CD8+ subset. The data are from a study of CXCR3-negative and CXCR3-positive naive CD8 T cells. Study-wide points: Naive subsets did not differ in surface CD5, and the authors estimated TCR strength using properties of the TRB CDR3. Naive CXCR3-positive cells had TRB CDR3s more hydrophobic than those of CXCR3-negative naive cells. TRBV-TRBJ usage matched between naive CXCR3-negative and CXCR3-positive cells but not between memory cells. Comparably high diversity marked both naive subsets, whereas memory CD8+ cells had much lower diversity.

The sequencing sample was made of naive CXCR3+ CD8+ T cells from blood. Subset noted: CD45RO-CCR7+CD27+CD95- naive CD8+ T cells expressing CXCR3 (TNR3+). This receptor was obtained from a human donor in good health. Some clones in this sample may be carry-over from other donors' samples.

The CDR3 spells CASSQVNEQFF. The V and J genes are TRBV5-1 and TRBJ2-1. The CDR3 sequence is 11 residues long. Germline CDR1 reads SGHRS; CDR2 reads YFSETQ.